These 30 T cell receptor beta chains were all obtained from the same sample, sequenced in a study of spatial heterogeneity in lung cancer. Findings and limits, study-wide: Expanded intratumoral alpha and beta TCR counts tracked tumor mutation counts.

Time point noted: sample taken at primary tumor resection. TCRdb re-analysed the 5' RACE reads in MiXCR, keeping a single row per CDR3 protein. Here the sample spans about 14,000 distinct CDR3 sequences, 4.7% being singletons. These receptors have no identified antigens. The sample in question was lung tumor tissue, obtained at surgery. All receptors come from a female donor with early-stage non-small cell lung cancer.

This clonotype occurred many times. J is TRBJ1-2 and V is TRBV6-6; TRBD1 matches 9 bases. This CDR3 contains 15 residues. The germline gives CDR1 MNHNY, CDR2 SVGAGI (reference sequence). The junction had 9 bases not matched to a gene; V was cut back by 6 bases and J by 4 bases. The CDR3 nucleotides are TGTGCCAGCAGCCAAACTCCGGGACAGGGCTATGGCTACACCTTC. Amino acid sequence: CASSQTPGQGYGYTF.

The rearrangement links TRBV5-4 to TRBJ1-2, with D possibly matching TRBD1 (5 bases). This CDR3 comprises 18 residues. The germline gives CDR1 SGHNT, CDR2 YYREEE (reference sequence). Trimming left V 2 bases short and J 0 bases short, with 20 bases between. Written as DNA, the CDR3 is TGTGCCAGCAGCTTAGAGTTGGGGCGGAGGGACGCTAACTATGGCTACACCTTC. Translation gives CASSLELGRRDANYGYTF.

At least ten counts were recorded for this clonotype. The chain employs TRBV9 and TRBJ1-2; no clear D gene. Trimming cost V 1 base and J 5 bases, with 15 bases left between them. Per the germline V gene, CDR1 is SGDLS and CDR2 is YYNGEE. This CDR3 is 15 amino acids long. CDR3: CASSVWGTYQYGYTF. The CDR3 coding sequence is TGTGCCAGCAGCGTATGGGGAACGTACCAATATGGCTACACCTTC.

This clonotype appeared many times. The J gene is TRBJ2-7, the V gene TRBV7-7, with 11 bases fitting TRBD1. V gave up 4 bases and J gave up 7 bases; unmatched junction bases: 6. The germline gives CDR1 SSHAT, CDR2 FNYEAQ (reference sequence). The CDR3 has 14 amino acids. CDR3 in amino acids: CASSSGQGAGEQYF. The CDR3 coding sequence is TGTGCCAGCAGCTCTGGACAGGGGGCTGGTGAGCAGTACTTC.

This clonotype was seen repeatedly, ten times or more. V usage is TRBV20-1 and J usage is TRBJ2-1, with D possibly being TRBD2 (5 bases). This CDR3 comprises 14 residues. The germline gives CDR1 DFQATT, CDR2 SNEGSKA (reference sequence). V was clipped by 3 bases and J by 4 bases, with 13 bases between them. CDR3 sequence reads: CSASIGNNYNEQFF. In DNA, the CDR3 is TGCAGTGCTAGTATCGGGAATAATTACAATGAGCAGTTCTTC.

This clonotype was counted ten times or more. The chain recombines TRBV6-2 or TRBV6-3 with TRBJ1-2; 7 nucleotides line up with TRBD1. J lost 4 bases, V lost 6 bases, and 8 bases had no gene match. Germline CDR1 reads MNHEY; CDR2 reads SVGEGT. This CDR3 spans 14 amino acids. CDR3 region: CASSSRRTGYGYTF. The CDR3 coding sequence is TGTGCCAGCAGCTCCCGCCGGACAGGCTATGGCTACACCTTC.

The table lists this clonotype with many counts. V gene TRBV30 combines with J gene TRBJ1-1, with D perhaps TRBD1 (6 bases). This CDR3 is built from 16 residues. V was shortened by 2 bases and J by 2 bases, with 18 bases between the two germline ends. Germline loops: CDR1 GTSNPN, CDR2 SVGIG (reference sequence). For the CDR3, the DNA is TGTGCCTGGAGTTCCCCTTTACAGGGTCTAAACACTGAAGCTTTCTTT. This codes for CAWSSPLQGLNTEAFF.

This clonotype has a count of ten or more. This chain joins TRBV6-6 and TRBJ1-2; D is possibly TRBD1 (5 bases). CDR3 length: 21 amino acids. V was pared by 0 bases and J by 3 bases, with 29 bases between. CDR1 and CDR2 (germline): MNHNY, SVGAGI (reference sequence). The CDR3 region has the DNA TGTGCCAGCAGTTACTCCCGGGTTCGATTTAGGGGTCTCGTTGGGGACTATGGCTACACCTTC. Its protein product is CASSYSRVRFRGLVGDYGYTF.

This clonotype was counted ten times or more. The chain links TRBV6-1 to TRBJ2-2; 8 bases are a match to TRBD2. The V and J ends lost 8 bases and 6 bases, in that order; junction bases with no gene match: 8. Per the germline V gene, CDR1 is MNHNS and CDR2 is SASEGT. The CDR3 covers 14 residues. CDR3 region: CASSYIAGPGELFF. DNA for the CDR3: TGTGCCAGCTCTTACATAGCGGGGCCCGGGGAGCTGTTTTTT.

This clonotype was counted between two and nine times. V usage is TRBV12-3 or TRBV12-4 and J usage is TRBJ2-5; 12 bases match TRBD2. V lost 8 bases, J lost 1 base, and 5 bases stayed unmatched. The CDR3 length is 15 residues. The CDR3 bases are TGTGCCAGCGGGCGGACTAGCGGGGCCCAAGAGACCCAGTACTTC. Protein sequence: CASGRTSGAQETQYF.

The chain recombines TRBV5-1 with TRBJ2-7; D may match TRBD1 or TRBD2 (5 bases each). Germline V gene lookup returns CDR1 SGHRS and CDR2 YFSETQ. The V end lost 0 bases, the J end lost 6 bases, and 13 bases lay between the germline ends. CDR3 size: 14 residues. The DNA for the CDR3 is TGCGCCAGCAGCTTGGCAGGGATTGGGGGCGAGCAGTACTTC. Protein: CASSLAGIGGEQYF.

This clonotype was observed many times. The chain joins TRBV7-7 to TRBJ2-5; 7 positions match TRBD1. Germline V lookup: CDR1 SSHAT, CDR2 FNYEAQ (reference sequence). The CDR3 has 15 amino acids. Germline trimming cut 1 base from V and 6 bases from J; bases unmatched to any gene: 8. CDR3 protein: CASSLGEGGAKTQYF. CDR3 nucleotide sequence: TGTGCCAGCAGCTTAGGAGAAGGGGGCGCGAAGACCCAGTACTTC.

This clonotype has ten or more counts. This sequence joins TRBV12-2 and TRBJ1-2; TRBD1, the D gene given by the table, was not confirmed from the DNA. TRBV12-2 is a known pseudogene. The CDR3 loop spans 11 amino acids. The CDR3 protein is CASRLTGRDTF. In DNA, the CDR3 is TGTGCAAGTCGCTTGACAGGGCGGGACACCTTC.

This clonotype came up many times. The V call is TRBV10-3, the J call TRBJ2-1; D is perhaps TRBD1 or TRBD2 (5 bases each). The CDR3 loop spans 16 amino acids. V was clipped by 3 bases and J by 2 bases, with 14 bases between them. Germline lookup yields CDR1 ENHRY and CDR2 SYGVKD. In DNA form, the CDR3 reads TGTGCCATCAGTGATAGGATGAGGGGTACCTACAATGAGCAGTTCTTC. It specifies CAISDRMRGTYNEQFF.

The V call is TRBV7-8, the J call TRBJ1-1; possible D gene TRBD1, 5 bases. The CDR3 runs 16 residues. Germline CDR1 SGHVS, CDR2 FQNEAQ. V dropped 1 base and J dropped 4 bases, with 16 bases sitting between them. The CDR3 DNA sequence: TGTGCCAGCAGCTTAGTCCCGGGACCCCGGGGCACTGAAGCTTTCTTT. As protein: CASSLVPGPRGTEAFF.

This clonotype has at least ten counts. J is TRBJ1-2 and V is TRBV13; D gene ambiguous. CDR3 length: 13 amino acids. Germline assignment: CDR1 PRHDT and CDR2 FYEKMQ (reference sequence). The V and J ends lost 2 bases and 2 bases respectively, with 6 bases between them. Here the CDR3 reads CASSLQKNYGYTF. The CDR3 nucleotides are TGTGCCAGCAGCTTACAGAAGAACTATGGCTACACCTTC. Drawing the rest from reference TRBV13 and TRBJ1-2, the complete variable domain is AAGVIQSPRHLIKEKRETATLKCYPIPRHDTVYWYQQGPGQDPQFLISFYEKMQSDKGSIPDRFSAQQFSDYHSELNMSSLELGDSALYFCASSLQKNYGYTFGSGTRLTVV.

This rearrangement joins TRBV9 to TRBJ2-3; D gene uncertain. Per germline, CDR1 SGDLS and CDR2 YYNGEE. The CDR3 extends over 14 amino acids. The V end was cut by 4 bases, the J end by 1 base, with 10 bases between. The CDR3 coding sequence is TGTGCCAGCAGCCCATTCGTAGGCACAGATACGCAGTATTTT. Translating it yields CASSPFVGTDTQYF. The whole variable domain, remainder taken from reference TRBV9 and TRBJ2-3, is DSGVTQTPKHLITATGQRVTLRCSPRSGDLSVYWYQQSLDQGLQFLIQYYNGEERAKGNILERFSAQQFPDLHSELNLSSLELGDSALYFCASSPFVGTDTQYFGPGTRLTVL.

This clonotype has a count of ten or more. CDR3 sequence: CASSLRQSRTDTQYF. CDR3 nucleotides: TGTGCCAGCAGTTTAAGACAGAGCAGGACAGATACGCAGTATTTT. The chain is built from TRBV12-3 or TRBV12-4 and TRBJ2-3, with D perhaps TRBD1 (5 bases). The CDR3 is 15 amino acids. V lost 2 bases and J 3 bases, leaving 12 bases between the germline ends.

This clonotype has more than one count but fewer than ten. The chain couples TRBV12-3 or TRBV12-4 to TRBJ2-2; the D is unclear. V lost 6 bases to trimming and J lost 3 bases, with 11 bases between them. The CDR3 is 14 amino acids. In DNA, the CDR3 is TGTGCCAGCAGCCGTGACGGGCACACCGGGGAGCTGTTTTTT. Amino acid sequence: CASSRDGHTGELFF.

This clonotype has ten or more counts. The chain links TRBV5-1 to TRBJ2-1; 10 bases fit TRBD2. The CDR3 contains 17 residues. The trim removed 0 bases at V and 8 bases at J, leaving 11 bases unmatched. Germline loops: CDR1 SGHRS, CDR2 YFSETQ. CDR3 sequence (DNA): TGCGCCAGCAGCTTGGAGGTAGCGGGGGGTCTCGCCCATGAGCAGTTCTTC. Encoded protein: CASSLEVAGGLAHEQFF.

This clonotype was found many times. The chain joins TRBV10-3 to TRBJ2-5; D is unresolved. The CDR3 has 12 amino acids. From germline, CDR1 is ENHRY and CDR2 SYGVKD. V gave up 0 bases and J gave up 7 bases, with 6 bases separating them. Here the CDR3 reads CAISESGATQYF. The CDR3 nucleotides are TGTGCCATCAGTGAGTCGGGTGCGACCCAGTACTTC.

This clonotype came up many times. The V call is TRBV7-8, the J call TRBJ1-2; 8 bases are shared with TRBD1. Looked up from germline, CDR1 is SGHVS and CDR2 is FQNEAQ. The trim removed 5 bases at V and 8 bases at J, leaving 10 bases unmatched. The CDR3 loop spans 14 amino acids. Here the CDR3 reads CASSADRVTGGYTF. The CDR3 bases are TGTGCCAGCAGCGCGGACAGGGTAACGGGAGGCTACACCTTC.

This clonotype was observed many times. This rearrangement joins TRBV7-6 to TRBJ2-1; a possible D gene is TRBD2 (5 bases). Trimming took off 1 base at V and 9 bases at J, with 13 bases between the two ends. CDR3 length equals 14 residues. From germline, CDR1 is SGHVS and CDR2 FNYEAQ. The CDR3 DNA reads as TGTGCCAGCAGCTTAGATGTCGGGGTGAGTGAGCAGTTCTTC. Its translation is CASSLDVGVSEQFF. Drawing the rest from reference TRBV7-6 and TRBJ2-1, the complete variable domain is GAGVSQSPRYKVTKRGQDVALRCDPISGHVSLYWYRQALGQGPEFLTYFNYEAQQDKSGLPNDRFSAERPEGSISTLTIQRTEQRDSAMYRCASSLDVGVSEQFFGPGTRLTVL.

This clonotype was detected many times. The chain has TRBV11-2 and TRBJ1-6, with D unclear. Trimming stripped 1 base from V and 4 bases from J, with 8 bases between. The CDR3 spans 15 residues. Germline lookup yields CDR1 SGHAT and CDR2 FQNNGV. CDR3 sequence (DNA): TGTGCCAGCAGCTTAGTTCCAGGTTATAATTCACCCCTCCACTTT. Its protein product is CASSLVPGYNSPLHF.

This clonotype was counted many times. The rearrangement links TRBV28 to TRBJ2-3; the match to TRBD2 covers 12 bases. The junction had 6 bases not matched to a gene; V was cut back by 3 bases and J by 2 bases. The CDR3 is 17 amino acids. Germline V gene sequence: CDR1 MDHEN, CDR2 SYDVKM. The CDR3 is CASSFRLAGVNTDTQYF. CDR3 sequence (DNA): TGTGCCAGCAGTTTCCGACTAGCGGGGGTGAACACAGATACGCAGTATTTT.

This clonotype was observed many times. The chain links TRBV6-6 to TRBJ1-5, with D unclear. Germline assignment: CDR1 MNHNY and CDR2 SVGAGI (reference sequence). V was cut by 6 bases and J by 7 bases, with 13 bases left in between. The CDR3 spans 13 residues. CDR3 coding DNA: TGTGCCAGCAGGTATCAGGAAGGGCAGCCCCAGCATTTT. It specifies CASRYQEGQPQHF.

This clonotype was counted ten times or more. V usage is TRBV4-3 and J usage is TRBJ1-2; D remains ambiguous. The V and J ends lost 0 bases and 0 bases respectively, with 11 bases between them. CDR3 length: 16 amino acids. Germline values: CDR1 LGHNA, CDR2 YSLEER. In DNA, the CDR3 is TGCGCCAGCAGCCAAGATTTACAGAGAACTAACTATGGCTACACCTTC. This codes for CASSQDLQRTNYGYTF.

This clonotype was recorded at least ten times. The V and J genes are TRBV5-1 and TRBJ2-5; TRBD2 agrees at 12 bases. In germline, CDR1 is SGHRS, CDR2 YFSETQ. The CDR3 is 13 amino acids. V gave up 6 bases and J gave up 4 bases; unmatched junction bases: 1. CDR3 bases: TGCGCCAGCAAGGGACTAGCGGGAGAGACCCAGTACTTC. This codes for CASKGLAGETQYF. The full variable domain, completed using reference TRBV5-1 and TRBJ2-5, is KAGVTQTPRYLIKTRGQQVTLSCSPISGHRSVSWYQQTPGQGLQFLFEYFSETQRNKGNFPGRFSGRQFSNSRSEMNVSTLELGDSALYLCASKGLAGETQYFGPGTRLLVL.

The chain joins TRBV7-2 to TRBJ1-1; D is perhaps TRBD1 (5 bases). This CDR3 spans 16 amino acids. Trimming removed 5 bases from V and 0 bases from J, with 16 bases in between. CDR1 and CDR2 (germline): SGHTA, FQGNSA. The CDR3 loop reads CASSRPQGRLNTEAFF. CDR3 in DNA: TGTGCCAGCAGCCGCCCCCAGGGACGGTTGAACACTGAAGCTTTCTTT.

This clonotype came up a few times. This chain connects TRBV25-1 to TRBJ2-3, with D unclear. The CDR3 loop spans 17 amino acids. V was cut by 1 base and J by 2 bases, with 16 bases left in between. The V gene's germline CDR1 is MGHDK and CDR2 SYGVNS. Here the CDR3 reads CASSEWVVDVHTDTQYF. Written as DNA, the CDR3 is TGTGCCAGCAGTGAATGGGTCGTTGATGTCCACACAGATACGCAGTATTTT.